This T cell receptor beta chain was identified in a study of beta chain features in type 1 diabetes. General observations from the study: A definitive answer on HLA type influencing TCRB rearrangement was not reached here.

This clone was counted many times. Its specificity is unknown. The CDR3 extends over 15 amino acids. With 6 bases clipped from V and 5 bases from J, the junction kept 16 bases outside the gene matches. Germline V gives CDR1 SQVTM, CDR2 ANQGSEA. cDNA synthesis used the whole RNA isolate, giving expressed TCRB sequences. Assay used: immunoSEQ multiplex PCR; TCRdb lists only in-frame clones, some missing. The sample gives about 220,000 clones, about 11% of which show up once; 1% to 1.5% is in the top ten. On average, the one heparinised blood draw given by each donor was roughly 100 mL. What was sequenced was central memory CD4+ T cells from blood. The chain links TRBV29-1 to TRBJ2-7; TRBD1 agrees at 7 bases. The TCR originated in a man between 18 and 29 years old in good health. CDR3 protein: CSVGVTRGFADEQYF. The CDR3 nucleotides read TGCAGCGTGGGTGTGACCAGGGGGTTTGCGGACGAGCAGTACTTC.